The clone carrying this T cell receptor beta chain was detected only a few times. The antigen is not known. The CDR3 contains 16 residues. Trimming stripped 3 bases from V and 0 bases from J, with 12 bases between. Germline lookup yields CDR1 MDHEN and CDR2 SYDVKM. The investigators amplified TCR beta CDR3 regions from RNA transcripts. HTBI primers drove first-round RT-PCR of the TCR CDR3. TCRdb reanalysed the multiplex PCR reads using MiXCR and keeps one entry per CDR3 protein. This table holds 400,000 to 600,000 distinct CDR3 sequences, about 15% found once. The sample belongs to a study of T cells in Graves' hyperthyroidism and ophthalmopathy. The wider study: Peripheral blood specimens were obtained at initial diagnosis, prior to any treatment. Study-level findings and limits: Blood also showed most of the thyroid clonotypes that were expanded above 0.001.

Lactation, pregnancy, other autoimmune disease or uncontrolled infection excluded patients. PBMCs were collected from an approximately 9.2 ml volume of fresh peripheral blood. Sequenced input: blood. The chain employs TRBV28 and TRBJ1-3; no firm D call. The source of this sequence is a woman in her twenties or thirties with Graves' ophthalmopathy. As DNA, the CDR3 is TGTGCCAGCAGTTTCGAAACAGTATTCTCTGGAAACACCATATATTTT. Translating it yields CASSFETVFSGNTIYF. Complete variable domain (other parts from reference TRBV28 and TRBJ1-3): DVKVTQSSRYLVKRTGEKVFLECVQDMDHENMFWYRQDPGLGLRLIYFSYDVKMKEKGDIPEGYSVSREKKERFSLILESASTNQTSMYLCASSFETVFSGNTIYFGEGSWLTVV.